This TCR beta chain stems from a study of blood T cell repertoires in COVID-19. The overall study: Donors in the United States, Italy and Spain gave samples during acute or convalescent COVID-19. In each case, the material was cDNA or gDNA derived from T cells, B-cell-depleted T cells, or PBMCs.

Authors' analysis steps: Estimation of nucleated cell counts was performed using reference gene primer amplification. Profiling relied on immunoSEQ multiplex PCR, and the TCRdb table lists in-frame clones only, not all of them. The DNA gave D and trimming, while V, J and clone size come from that table. Of some 150,000 clones in the sample, about 87% were seen once. The germline CDR1 and CDR2 sequences are LGHDT and YNNKEL (reference sequence). This CDR3 comprises 14 residues. V dropped 1 base and J dropped 7 bases, with 8 bases sitting between them. The sequenced sample was peripheral blood. The chain combines TRBV3-1 (or the pseudogene TRBV3-2) with TRBJ1-6, with D unclear. The receptor was isolated from a woman aged 50 to 65 with acute or convalescent COVID-19. This CDR3 is CASSQVGRNSPLHF. The CDR3 region has the DNA TGTGCCAGCAGCCAAGTGGGCAGAAATTCACCCCTCCACTTT.